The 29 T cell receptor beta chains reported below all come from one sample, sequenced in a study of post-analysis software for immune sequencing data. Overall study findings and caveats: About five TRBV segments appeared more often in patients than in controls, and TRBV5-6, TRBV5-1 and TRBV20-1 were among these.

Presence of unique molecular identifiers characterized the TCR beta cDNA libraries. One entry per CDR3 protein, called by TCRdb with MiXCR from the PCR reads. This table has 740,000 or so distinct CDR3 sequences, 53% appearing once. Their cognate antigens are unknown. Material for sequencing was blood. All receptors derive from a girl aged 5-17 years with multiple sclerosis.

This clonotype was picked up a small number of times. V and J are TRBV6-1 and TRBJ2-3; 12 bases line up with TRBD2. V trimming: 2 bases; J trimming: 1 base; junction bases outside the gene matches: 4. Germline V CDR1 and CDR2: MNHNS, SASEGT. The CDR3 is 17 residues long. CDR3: CASSENPSGRGTDTQYF. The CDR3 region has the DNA TGTGCCAGCAGTGAAAATCCTAGCGGGAGGGGCACAGATACGCAGTATTTT.

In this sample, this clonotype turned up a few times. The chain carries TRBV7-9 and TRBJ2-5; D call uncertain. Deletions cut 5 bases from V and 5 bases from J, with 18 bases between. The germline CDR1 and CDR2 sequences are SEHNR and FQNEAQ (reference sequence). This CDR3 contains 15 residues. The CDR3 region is CASSALEGILETQYF. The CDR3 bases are TGTGCCAGCAGCGCACTTGAAGGGATTTTGGAGACCCAGTACTTC.

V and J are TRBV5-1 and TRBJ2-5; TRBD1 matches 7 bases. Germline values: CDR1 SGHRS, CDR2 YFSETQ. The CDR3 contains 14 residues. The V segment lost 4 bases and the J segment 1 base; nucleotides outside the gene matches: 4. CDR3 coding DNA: TGCGCCAGCAGCCAACGGACAGGCCAAGAGACCCAGTACTTC. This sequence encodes CASSQRTGQETQYF.

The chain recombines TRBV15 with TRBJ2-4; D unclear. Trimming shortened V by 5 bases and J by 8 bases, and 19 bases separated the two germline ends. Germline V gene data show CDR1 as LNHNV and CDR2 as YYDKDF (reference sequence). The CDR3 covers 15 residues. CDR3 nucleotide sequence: TGTGCCACCAGCGTCGGGCGGCTCAACGAGGACATTCAGTACTTC. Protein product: CATSVGRLNEDIQYF.

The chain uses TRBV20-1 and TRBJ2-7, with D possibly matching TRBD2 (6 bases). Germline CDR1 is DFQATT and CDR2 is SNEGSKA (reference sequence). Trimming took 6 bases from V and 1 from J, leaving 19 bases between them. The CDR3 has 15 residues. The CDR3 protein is CSAKRAQDGSYEQYF. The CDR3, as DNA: TGCAGTGCGAAGCGGGCCCAGGACGGTTCCTACGAGCAGTACTTC.

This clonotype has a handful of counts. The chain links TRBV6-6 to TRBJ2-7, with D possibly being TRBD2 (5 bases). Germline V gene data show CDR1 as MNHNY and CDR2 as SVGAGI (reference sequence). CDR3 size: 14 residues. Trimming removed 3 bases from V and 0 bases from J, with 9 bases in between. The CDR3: CASSYWESSYEQYF. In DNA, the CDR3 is TGTGCCAGCAGTTATTGGGAGAGCTCCTACGAGCAGTACTTC.

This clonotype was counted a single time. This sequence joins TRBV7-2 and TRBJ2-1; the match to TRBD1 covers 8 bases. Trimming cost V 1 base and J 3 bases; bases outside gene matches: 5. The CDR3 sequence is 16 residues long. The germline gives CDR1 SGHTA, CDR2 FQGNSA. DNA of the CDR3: TGTGCCAGCAGCTTAGGAGCTACAGGGGGCTACAATGAGCAGTTCTTC. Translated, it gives CASSLGATGGYNEQFF.

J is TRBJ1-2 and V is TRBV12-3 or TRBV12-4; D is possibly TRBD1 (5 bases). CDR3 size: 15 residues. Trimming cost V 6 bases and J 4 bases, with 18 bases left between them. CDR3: CASSTRQYSTYGYTF. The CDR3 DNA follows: TGTGCCAGCAGCACCAGACAGTATTCTACCTATGGCTACACCTTC.

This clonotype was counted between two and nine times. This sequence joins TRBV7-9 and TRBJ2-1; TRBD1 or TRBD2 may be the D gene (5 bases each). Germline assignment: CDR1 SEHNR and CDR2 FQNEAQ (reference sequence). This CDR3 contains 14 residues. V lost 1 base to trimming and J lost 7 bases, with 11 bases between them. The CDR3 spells CASSLEVWGNEQFF. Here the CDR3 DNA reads TGTGCCAGCAGCTTAGAGGTCTGGGGGAATGAGCAGTTCTTC.

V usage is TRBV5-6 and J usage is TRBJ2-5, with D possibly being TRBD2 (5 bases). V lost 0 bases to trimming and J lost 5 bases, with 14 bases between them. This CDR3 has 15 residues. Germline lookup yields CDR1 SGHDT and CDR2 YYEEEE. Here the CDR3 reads CASSLATGFRETQYF. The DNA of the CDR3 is TGTGCCAGCAGCTTGGCGACGGGATTTAGGGAGACCCAGTACTTC.

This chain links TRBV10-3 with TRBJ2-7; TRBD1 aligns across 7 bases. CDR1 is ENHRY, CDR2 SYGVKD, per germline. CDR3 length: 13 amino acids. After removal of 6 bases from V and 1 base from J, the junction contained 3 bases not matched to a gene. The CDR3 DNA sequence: TGTGCCATCAGGATGGGACAGTCCTACGAGCAGTACTTC. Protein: CAIRMGQSYEQYF.

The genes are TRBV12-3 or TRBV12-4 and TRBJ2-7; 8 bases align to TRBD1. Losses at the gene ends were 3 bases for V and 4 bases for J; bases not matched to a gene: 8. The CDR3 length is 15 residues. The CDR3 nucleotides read TGTGCCAGCAGTTTTTCGTCGCAGGGGGCGTACGAGCAGTACTTC. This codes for CASSFSSQGAYEQYF.

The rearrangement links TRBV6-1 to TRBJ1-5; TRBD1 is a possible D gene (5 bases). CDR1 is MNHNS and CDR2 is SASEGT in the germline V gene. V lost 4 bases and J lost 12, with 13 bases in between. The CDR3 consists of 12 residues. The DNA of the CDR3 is TGTGCCAGCAGTGGTCAGGGAGTGGGCCAGCATTTT. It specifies CASSGQGVGQHF.

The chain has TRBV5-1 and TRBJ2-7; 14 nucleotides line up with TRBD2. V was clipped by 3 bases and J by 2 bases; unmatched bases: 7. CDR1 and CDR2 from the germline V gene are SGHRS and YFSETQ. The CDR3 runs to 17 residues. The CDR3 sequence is CASSSRTSGRPTYEQYF. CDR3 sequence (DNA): TGCGCCAGCAGCTCCCGGACTAGCGGGAGGCCTACCTACGAGCAGTACTTC.

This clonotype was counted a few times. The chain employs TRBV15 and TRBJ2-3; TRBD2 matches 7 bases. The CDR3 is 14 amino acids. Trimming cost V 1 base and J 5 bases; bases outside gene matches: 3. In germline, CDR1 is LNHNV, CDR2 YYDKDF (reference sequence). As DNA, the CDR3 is TGTGCCACCAGCAGAGGTGGGGAGGGAGATACGCAGTATTTT. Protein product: CATSRGGEGDTQYF.

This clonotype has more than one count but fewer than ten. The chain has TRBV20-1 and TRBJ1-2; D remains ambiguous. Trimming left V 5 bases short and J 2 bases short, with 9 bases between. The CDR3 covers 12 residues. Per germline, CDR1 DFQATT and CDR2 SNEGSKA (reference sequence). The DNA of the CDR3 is TGCAGTGCTCCGGTCACGAACTATGGCTACACCTTC. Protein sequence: CSAPVTNYGYTF.

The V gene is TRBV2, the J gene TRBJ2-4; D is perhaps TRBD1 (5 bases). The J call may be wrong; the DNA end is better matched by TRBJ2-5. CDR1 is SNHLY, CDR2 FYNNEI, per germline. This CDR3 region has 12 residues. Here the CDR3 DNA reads TGTGCCACCAACTACAGGAGAGAGACCCAGTACTTC. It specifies CATNYRRETQYF.

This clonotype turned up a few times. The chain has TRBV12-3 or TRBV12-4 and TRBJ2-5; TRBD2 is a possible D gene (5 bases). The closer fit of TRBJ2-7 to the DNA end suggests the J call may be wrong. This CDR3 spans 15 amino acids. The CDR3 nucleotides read TGTGCCAGCAGTTTGTATACGGGGTTCGGTTACGAGCAGTACTTC. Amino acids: CASSLYTGFGYEQYF.

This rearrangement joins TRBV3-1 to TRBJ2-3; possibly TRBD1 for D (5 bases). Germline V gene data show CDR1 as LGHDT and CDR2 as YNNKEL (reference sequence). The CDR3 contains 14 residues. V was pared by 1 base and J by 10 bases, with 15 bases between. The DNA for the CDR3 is TGTGCCAGCAGCCAAGGCCGCTTGGTACAGGCGCAGTATTTT. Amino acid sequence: CASSQGRLVQAQYF.

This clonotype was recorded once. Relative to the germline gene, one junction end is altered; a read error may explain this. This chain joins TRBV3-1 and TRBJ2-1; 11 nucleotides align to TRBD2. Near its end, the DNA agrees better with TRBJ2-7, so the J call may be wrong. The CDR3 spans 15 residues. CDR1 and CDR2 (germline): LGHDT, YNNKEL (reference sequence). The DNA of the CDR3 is TGTGCCAACAGCCAAGATAGCGGGAGGGCCAATGAGCAGTACTTC. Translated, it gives CANSQDSGRANEQYF.

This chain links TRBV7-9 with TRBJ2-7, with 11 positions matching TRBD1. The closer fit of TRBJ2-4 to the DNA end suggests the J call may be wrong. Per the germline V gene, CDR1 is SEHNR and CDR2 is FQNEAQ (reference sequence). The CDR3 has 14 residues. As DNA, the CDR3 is TGTGCCAGCAGCCCAGGACAGGGGGCTGACATTCAGTACTTC. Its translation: CASSPGQGADIQYF.

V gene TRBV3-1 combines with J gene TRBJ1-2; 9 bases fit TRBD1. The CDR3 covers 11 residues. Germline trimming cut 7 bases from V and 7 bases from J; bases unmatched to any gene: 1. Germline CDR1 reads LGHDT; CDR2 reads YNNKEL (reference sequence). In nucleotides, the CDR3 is TGTGCCAGCAAACAGGGGGCTGGCTACACCTTC. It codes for CASKQGAGYTF.

CDR3 loop: CASSLGQGSSDTQYF. In nucleotides, the CDR3 is TGTGCCAGCAGCTTAGGACAGGGAAGTTCTGATACGCAGTATTTT. V and J are TRBV7-9 and TRBJ2-3; the match to TRBD1 covers 7 bases. Per germline, CDR1 SEHNR and CDR2 FQNEAQ (reference sequence). The V segment lost 1 base and the J segment 6 bases; nucleotides outside the gene matches: 7. The CDR3 loop spans 15 amino acids.

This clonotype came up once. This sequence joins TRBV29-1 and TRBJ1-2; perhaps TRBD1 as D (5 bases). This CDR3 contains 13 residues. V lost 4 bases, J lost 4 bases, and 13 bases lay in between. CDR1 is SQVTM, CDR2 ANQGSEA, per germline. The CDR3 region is CSVVGTEVYGYTF. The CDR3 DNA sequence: TGCAGCGTTGTGGGGACGGAGGTCTATGGCTACACCTTC. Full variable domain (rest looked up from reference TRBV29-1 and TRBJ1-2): SAVISQKPSRDICQRGTSLTIQCQVDSQVTMMFWYRQQPGQSLTLIATANQGSEATYESGFVIDKFPISRPNLTFSTLTVSNMSPEDSSIYLCSVVGTEVYGYTFGSGTRLTVV.

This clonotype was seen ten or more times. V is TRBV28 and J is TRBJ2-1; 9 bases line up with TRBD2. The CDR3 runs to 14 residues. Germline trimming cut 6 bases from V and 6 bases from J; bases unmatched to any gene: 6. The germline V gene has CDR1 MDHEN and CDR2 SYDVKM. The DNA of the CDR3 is TGTGCCAGCAGAGGCGGGGGGGATGTCAATGAGCAGTTCTTC. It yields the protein CASRGGGDVNEQFF.

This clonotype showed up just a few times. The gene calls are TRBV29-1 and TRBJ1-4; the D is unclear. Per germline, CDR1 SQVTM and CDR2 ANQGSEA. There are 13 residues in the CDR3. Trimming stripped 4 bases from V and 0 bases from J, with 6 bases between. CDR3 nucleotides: TGCAGCGTTGTTAAGGCAACTAATGAAAAACTGTTTTTT. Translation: CSVVKATNEKLFF.

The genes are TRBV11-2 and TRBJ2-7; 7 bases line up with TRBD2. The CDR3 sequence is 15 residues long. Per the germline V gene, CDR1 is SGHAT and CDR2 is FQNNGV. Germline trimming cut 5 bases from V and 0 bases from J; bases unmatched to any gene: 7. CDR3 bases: TGTGCCAGCAGCAGGGAGGGCGGGGGCTCCTACGAGCAGTACTTC. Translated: CASSREGGGSYEQYF.

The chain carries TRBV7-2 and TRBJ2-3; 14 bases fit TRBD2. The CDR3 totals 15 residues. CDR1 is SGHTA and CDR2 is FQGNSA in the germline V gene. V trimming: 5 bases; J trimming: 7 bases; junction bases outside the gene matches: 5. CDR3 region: CASSTGLAGGNTQYF. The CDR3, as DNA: TGTGCCAGCAGCACCGGACTAGCGGGGGGAAATACGCAGTATTTT.

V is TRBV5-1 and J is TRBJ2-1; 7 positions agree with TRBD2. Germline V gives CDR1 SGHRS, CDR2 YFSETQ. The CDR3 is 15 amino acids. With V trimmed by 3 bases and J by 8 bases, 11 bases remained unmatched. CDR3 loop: CASSSWGAGVDEQFF. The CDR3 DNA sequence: TGCGCCAGCAGCTCTTGGGGTGCGGGAGTCGATGAGCAGTTCTTC. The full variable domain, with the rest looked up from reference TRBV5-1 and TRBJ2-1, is KAGVTQTPRYLIKTRGQQVTLSCSPISGHRSVSWYQQTPGQGLQFLFEYFSETQRNKGNFPGRFSGRQFSNSRSEMNVSTLELGDSALYLCASSSWGAGVDEQFFGPGTRLTVL.